The subject of this entry is one T cell receptor (beta chain). Its binding antigen is unknown. Per-base quality was not reported, and no clone a single base away is much larger than it. The V and J ends are trimmed by 5 bases and 2 bases, leaving 10 bases between them. The cysteine opens and the phenylalanine closes a CDR3 of 13 amino acids. Only CDR3 DNA remains: 39 bases, in frame from the first base. The germline V gene specifies SGHRS as CDR1 and YFSETQ as CDR2. TCRdb shows the sequencer as Illumina NovaSeq 6000. Using 5'RACE with constant-segment primers, TCRalpha and TCRbeta cDNA libraries were constructed, with sample barcodes and unique molecular identifiers added in the process. Trizol reagent was used to extract RNA from every sample. Amplification of the libraries took two PCR steps, and the second step added a second sample barcode plus Illumina TruSeq adapters. The libraries were sequenced on an Illumina NovaSeq using 2 x 150 bp paired-end reads. As for the original processing: With migec v1.2.7, reads were demultiplexed and then collapsed into UMI-guided consensus sequences. Using mixcr v2.1.11, the UMI consensuses were aligned to TRA and TRB V and J templates and assembled into clonotypes. A clonotype was counted as expanded or contracted only when both edgeR and NoisET called the clonotype significant, with the noise models trained on biological replicates. For edgeR calls, a false discovery rate-adjusted p below 0.01 and a log2 fold-change threshold of 1 were applied. As an exploratory analysis of dynamics, PCA with hierarchical clustering was applied to max-normalized trajectories of the 1000 most abundant clonotypes. Separately sequenced CD4+ and CD8+ repertoires were used to assign the CD4 or CD8 phenotype of responding clones. TCRdb reworked the public reads: Q25 trimming with fastp, MiXCR clone assembly, productive beta chains retained. Each entry merges the rows of one CDR3 protein and shows their most common DNA and genes. These V and J calls originate from TCRdb's pipeline instead of the authors' own analysis. This sample holds about 180,000 distinct CDR3 sequences; about 18% were observed only once. The leading ten clones occupy roughly 3.9% of the sample.

This sample stems from a study of T-cell memory formation after mild COVID-19 (dated by TCRdb to the early 2020s). Background on the whole study: Most TCR sequence clusters were specific to one of the two donors. Two young, previously healthy adult volunteers made up the cohort, one male and one female. T-cell clones expanding and contracting after mild COVID-19 in two donors were tracked by longitudinal TCRalpha and TCRbeta repertoire sequencing.

Ficoll-Paque density gradient centrifugation was the method used to isolate PBMCs. The investigation overall reported the following: Whether the second-wave clones peaking on day 37 were SARS-CoV-2 specific was not confirmed. The study included only a couple of mild cases, and larger cohorts that include severe cases with pre-infection samples were judged to be necessary. Clones contracting from day 15 to 85 had balanced CD4/CD8 phenotypes, while a second wave expanding from day 15 to 37 was biased towards CD4+. Contracting CD4+ clones appeared mostly in the CM and EM memory subsets, whereas CD8+ clones were enriched in EMRA. The detection of some responding clones in pre-infection memory suggests that pre-existing cross-reactive memory T cells joined the SARS-CoV-2 response.

The chain is made from TRBV5-1 and TRBJ2-5; a tentative D match to TRBD2 spans 6 bases. Sequenced: PBMCs or a T cell subset sorted from them (not recorded which). The clonotype comes from a man younger than 35 who had mild COVID-19 (a few samples of this study predate the infection). The sample titles of this study are shuffled in the database, so cell type and time point are left out; the donor was told from shared clones. Here the CDR3 is given as CASRTSWQETQYF. The nucleotide sequence is given as TGCGCCAGCAGGACTAGTTGGCAAGAGACCCAGTACTTC.